This TCR beta chain was captured by sequencing in a study of regulatory T cells in long-lasting Graves disease. As for the study in general: The definition of persistent Graves' disease was over 5 years of antithyroid drugs with positive TSH receptor antibodies. Overall study findings and caveats: The study found TRBV28, TRBJ1-2 and TRBJ2-5 favored in persistent disease.

Investigators prepared the TCR beta libraries by applying iRepertoire HTBI primers and Arm-PCR of CDR3 regions. Via MiXCR, TCRdb re-called the multiplex PCR reads, giving one row per CDR3 protein. The sample consists of around 430,000 distinct CDR3 sequences, approximately 23% of them appearing once. Trimming stripped 4 bases from V and 4 bases from J, with 13 bases between. CDR1 and CDR2 (germline): MNHEY, SVGAGI. CDR3 size: 15 residues. A few counts support this clonotype. Its antigen is not known. Regarding time point: persistent/refractory GD, antithyroid drugs over 5 years with positive TRAb. After RNA was extracted from PBMCs, the TCR library was made from it. Per American Thyroid Association guidelines, Graves' disease was diagnosed. An endocrinology department in Xi'an, China, supplied the patients.

The chain recombines TRBV6-5 with TRBJ2-2; possibly TRBD1 for D (5 bases). Sequencing was performed on peripheral blood mononuclear cells (PBMCs), taken when the disease was refractory, from a patient treated with antithyroid drugs. This receptor was identified in a female donor with Graves disease. Written as DNA, the CDR3 is TGTGCCAGCAGTTGGATTGGGGCAGTCACCGGGGAGCTGTTTTTT. Residues: CASSWIGAVTGELFF.